This T cell receptor (beta chain) came from a study of sequential checkpoint blockade in melanoma. Study background: Maintenance nivolumab came after either treatment sequence.

Germline V gene sequence: CDR1 SGHNT, CDR2 YYREEE (reference sequence). With V trimmed by 4 bases and J by 6 bases, 7 bases remained unmatched. The CDR3 sequence is 14 residues long. The protocol was immunoSEQ multiplex PCR, while the TCRdb copy is restricted to in-frame clones and leaves out a portion. The sample carries more than 6,000 clones, roughly half recorded once. Described treatment: randomized to nivolumab then ipilimumab (arm A) or the reverse (arm B). Patients had received no earlier DNA-damaging chemotherapy. V usage is TRBV5-4 and J usage is TRBJ1-2; 9 bases match TRBD1. The receptor comes from a human patient with melanoma. Some clones in this sample may be carry-over from other donors' samples. The specimen comprised CD8+ T cells sorted from blood (inferred from file names), sampled from a patient given nivolumab and ipilimumab in sequence. CDR3 sequence reads: CASSGGTGRNGYTF. The CDR3 DNA reads TGTGCCAGCAGCGGGGGGACAGGGAGGAATGGCTACACCTTC.